The sequence of this TCR beta chain was determined in a study of T cell clones after liver transplantation. Background on the study: TCRbeta sequencing after a pre-transplant mixed lymphocyte reaction identified graft-donor-reactive clones, later tracked in post-transplant blood. Study-wide findings and caveats: A significant post-transplant drop in circulating graft-donor-reactive CD4 TCRbeta sequences occurred in most of the 8 subjects.

TCRdb's table, derived via immunoSEQ multiplex PCR, lists solely in-frame clones and lacks some. The sample has 18,000 or so clones; approximately 90% are singletons. V lost 0 bases and J 1 base, leaving 8 bases between the germline ends. There are 14 residues in the CDR3. CDR1 is SGHRS, CDR2 YFSETQ, per germline. On this clone: Its antigen is not identified.

Sequenced here: CD8+ T cells from blood, sampled 46 months after liver transplant. The J gene is TRBJ2-7, the V gene TRBV5-1, with a tentative D call TRBD1 (6 bases). The sequence was obtained from a human patient who received a liver transplant. A share of the T cells may be of graft donor origin. The DNA for the CDR3 is TGCGCCAGCAGCTTGGCAGGACAGTCCTACGAGCAGTACTTC. Translating gives CASSLAGQSYEQYF.